This T cell receptor beta chain derives from a study of response to subunit inactivated influenza vaccine. Whole-study findings and limits: It was suggested by the authors that few new T cells are recruited by each seasonal influenza vaccination.

TCRdb re-derived calls from the RT-PCR reads in MiXCR, one entry per CDR3 protein. The sample consists of approximately 480,000 distinct CDR3 sequences, approximately 11% of them appearing once. A note on this clonotype: Its antigen is undetermined.

Source: PBMCs from blood, taken 40 to 50 days after vaccination. This receptor was identified in a man aged 50-59 years who received an inactivated influenza vaccine.

The CDR3 here is CASSAGGRTDTQYF. DNA for the CDR3: TGTGCCAGCAGCGCGGGAGGGAGGACAGATACGCAGTATTTT. The gene calls are TRBV9 and TRBJ2-3; 8 bases line up with TRBD2. CDR1 is SGDLS, CDR2 YYNGEE, per germline. The CDR3 is 14 residues long. Trimming removed 3 bases from V and 3 bases from J; junction bases left unmatched: 3.